This T cell receptor (beta chain) was captured by sequencing in a study of T cell changes during pregnancy in multiple sclerosis. From germline, CDR1 is MNHNS and CDR2 SASEGT. The CDR3 length is 11 residues. The V segment lost 11 bases and the J segment 3 bases; nucleotides outside the gene matches: 4. The repertoire was sequenced with immunoSEQ multiplex PCR; TCRdb's copy has only in-frame clones and lacks some. This sample has about 77,000 clones, with approximately 89% found just once. The chain joins TRBV6-1 to TRBJ2-7, with TRBD1 identical over 7 bases. This specimen was peripheral blood, taken before pregnancy. The TCR sequence derives from a female donor with multiple sclerosis, enrolled in a pregnancy study. The CDR3 protein is CAGGQFYEQYF. In nucleotides, the CDR3 is TGTGCCGGGGGACAGTTCTACGAGCAGTACTTC.